The 24 T cell receptor beta chains below were found in one sample sequenced in a study of T cell repertoires in cytomegalovirus infection. TCRdb analysed the reads with MiXCR anew, one entry per CDR3 protein. The profile shows around 530,000 distinct CDR3 sequences, more than 15% of them singletons. The sample comprised CD8+ T cells from PBMCs. The receptor set was obtained from a human donor in good health (CMV status not recorded). Some clones in this sample may be carry-over from other donors' samples.

This clonotype is medium-sized by share. This rearrangement joins TRBV12-3 or TRBV12-4 to TRBJ2-3, with 9 bases that match TRBD1. CDR3 length: 18 residues. V trimming: 5 bases; J trimming: 2 bases; junction bases outside the gene matches: 14. CDR3 sequence reads: CASSPGTGMGFDTDTQYF. CDR3 nucleotide sequence: TGTGCCAGCAGTCCAGGGACAGGGATGGGGTTCGACACAGATACGCAGTATTTT.

The genes are TRBV5-1 and TRBJ2-1; 14 bases line up with TRBD2. Germline CDR1 SGHRS, CDR2 YFSETQ. V trimming: 6 bases; J trimming: 8 bases; junction bases outside the gene matches: 4. This CDR3 is 14 amino acids long. The chain's CDR3 is CASNRLAGGDEQFF. CDR3 sequence (DNA): TGCGCCAGCAACCGACTAGCGGGGGGGGATGAGCAGTTCTTC.

This clonotype was detected ten times or more. The chain has TRBV6-1 and TRBJ1-4, with unresolved D. CDR3 length: 14 amino acids. Germline CDR1 and CDR2: MNHNS and SASEGT. V was clipped by 10 bases and J by 0 bases, with 12 bases between them. The DNA of the CDR3 is TGTGCCATCGGGCCCGCTTCAACTAATGAAAAACTGTTTTTT. This codes for CAIGPASTNEKLFF.

A few counts support this clonotype. The chain is built from TRBV6-1 and TRBJ1-1; 8 positions match TRBD1. J was trimmed by 6 bases and V by 8 bases; bases with no gene match: 14. CDR3 length equals 15 residues. Germline V gene lookup returns CDR1 MNHNS and CDR2 SASEGT. The CDR3 is CASGRTGRFTPEAFF. DNA of the CDR3: TGTGCCAGCGGCAGGACAGGGAGGTTCACCCCTGAAGCTTTCTTT.

This chain uses TRBV19 with TRBJ1-5; a possible D gene is TRBD1 (5 bases). Per germline, CDR1 LNHDA and CDR2 SQIVND (reference sequence). V lost 3 bases and J lost 2, with 20 bases in between. This CDR3 has 18 amino acids. The CDR3 sequence is CASSITLSGTSGNQPQHF. The DNA for the CDR3 is TGTGCCAGTAGTATCACATTGTCAGGGACGAGCGGCAATCAGCCCCAGCATTTT.

This chain uses TRBV29-1 with TRBJ2-7; TRBD2 matches at 9 bases. The CDR3 has 14 amino acids. J gave up 3 bases and V 4 bases, and 7 bases lay outside the gene matches. The V gene's germline CDR1 is SQVTM and CDR2 ANQGSEA. The CDR3 sequence: CSVVYSGRSYEQYF. The DNA for the CDR3 is TGCAGCGTTGTCTACAGCGGGAGGAGCTACGAGCAGTACTTC.

A note on this clonotype: This may stem from a read error, because a much larger clone lies one nucleotide away. No conserved phenylalanine or tryptophan is present at the end of the CDR3, so a read error is the likely explanation. The chain joins TRBV7-9 to TRBJ2-1, with D perhaps TRBD1 or TRBD2 (5 bases each). The V gene lost 4 bases and the J gene lost 8 bases, with 12 bases spanning the gap. Germline V gives CDR1 SEHNR, CDR2 FQNEAQ (reference sequence). This CDR3 is built from 13 residues. CDR3 protein: CASSSQGVHEQFL. CDR3 nucleotide sequence: TGTGCCAGCAGCTCTCAGGGAGTGCATGAGCAGTTCTTA.

This clonotype has more than one count but fewer than ten. This chain uses TRBV7-9 with TRBJ2-2; TRBD1 matches at 7 bases. CDR3 length equals 13 residues. CDR1 SEHNR and CDR2 FQNEAQ come from the germline V gene (reference sequence). Trimming cost V 10 bases and J 1 base; bases outside gene matches: 3. CDR3 nucleotide sequence: TGTGCCACCTACAGGGGGAACACCGGGGAGCTGTTTTTT. This translates into CATYRGNTGELFF.

The J gene is TRBJ2-5, the V gene TRBV12-3 or TRBV12-4, with D tentatively TRBD1 (6 bases). The CDR3 spans 15 residues. Deletions cut 0 bases from V and 5 bases from J, with 13 bases between. The CDR3: CASSLARGGRETQYF. For the CDR3, the DNA is TGTGCCAGCAGTTTAGCGCGAGGGGGTCGGGAGACCCAGTACTTC.

The chain employs TRBV7-6 and TRBJ1-1; 7 positions agree with TRBD1. The CDR3 contains 18 residues. The V segment lost 5 bases and the J segment 1 base; nucleotides outside the gene matches: 16. Germline loops: CDR1 SGHVS, CDR2 FNYEAQ. Here the CDR3 reads CASSRPGQSAGRNTEAFF. The CDR3 DNA is TGTGCCAGCAGCCGGCCGGGACAGTCTGCGGGGAGGAACACTGAAGCTTTCTTT.

V gene TRBV13 combines with J gene TRBJ2-1; D is uncertain. The CDR3 consists of 15 residues. CDR1 and CDR2 from the germline V gene are PRHDT and FYEKMQ (reference sequence). Trimming took 7 bases from V and 0 from J, leaving 13 bases between them. The CDR3 reads CASTTGADSYNEQFF. DNA of the CDR3: TGTGCCAGCACCACTGGCGCAGACTCCTACAATGAGCAGTTCTTC.

This clonotype was recorded at least ten times. As DNA, the CDR3 is TGTGCCAGCAGCCTGACAGGGGGGTTCTATAATTCACCCCTCCACTTT. This encodes CASSLTGGFYNSPLHF. The chain carries TRBV7-2 and TRBJ1-6; 9 nucleotides agree with TRBD1. The CDR3 is 16 amino acids. After removal of 5 bases from V and 3 bases from J, the junction contained 5 bases not matched to a gene. CDR1 and CDR2 from the germline V gene are SGHTA and FQGNSA.

The V gene is TRBV25-1, the J gene TRBJ2-7, with 8 bases aligning to TRBD2. V lost 7 bases to trimming and J lost 0 bases; unmatched junction nucleotides: 5. CDR1 is MGHDK and CDR2 is SYGVNS in the germline V gene. This CDR3 is built from 14 residues. CDR3 protein: CASTSGRASYEQYF. As DNA, the CDR3 is TGTGCCAGCACTAGCGGGCGGGCCTCCTACGAGCAGTACTTC.

The chain employs TRBV28 and TRBJ1-5; tentative D call: TRBD1 (6 bases). Looked up from germline, CDR1 is MDHEN and CDR2 is SYDVKM. V was clipped by 7 bases and J by 3 bases, with 10 bases between them. This CDR3 is 13 amino acids long. The CDR3 DNA reads as TGTGCCAGCATTACAGGGAACAATCAGCCCCAGCATTTT. Translated: CASITGNNQPQHF. Variable domain in full (rest from reference TRBV28 and TRBJ1-5): DVKVTQSSRYLVKRTGEKVFLECVQDMDHENMFWYRQDPGLGLRLIYFSYDVKMKEKGDIPEGYSVSREKKERFSLILESASTNQTSMYLCASITGNNQPQHFGDGTRLSIL.

J is TRBJ1-6 and V is TRBV14; 7 bases line up with TRBD1. Germline-derived CDR1 and CDR2 are SGHDN and FVKESK. V shed 0 bases, J shed 10 bases, and the junction held 9 bases outside the gene matches. This CDR3 is 16 amino acids long. Written as DNA, the CDR3 is TGTGCCAGCAGCCAAGATCTGGACAGGAGGGGATCACCCCTCCACTTT. Protein product: CASSQDLDRRGSPLHF.

The chain has TRBV4-1 and TRBJ2-2; no clear D gene. V was clipped by 0 bases and J by 5 bases, with 7 bases between them. The CDR3 loop spans 14 amino acids. CDR1 is MGHRA, CDR2 YSYEKL, per germline. The CDR3 coding sequence is TGCGCCAGCAGCCAAGATCCGAGTACCGGGGAGCTGTTTTTT. Protein product: CASSQDPSTGELFF.

The chain joins TRBV5-1 to TRBJ1-2; no firm D call. The CDR3 totals 13 residues. The germline CDR1 and CDR2 sequences are SGHRS and YFSETQ. V was clipped by 0 bases and J by 8 bases, with 11 bases between them. The CDR3 sequence: CASSLAFSDGYTF. CDR3 DNA: TGCGCCAGCAGCTTGGCCTTCTCCGACGGCTACACCTTC.

In its sample, this clonotype was seen many times. The chain couples TRBV7-9 to TRBJ2-7; D ambiguous. This CDR3 comprises 13 residues. With 5 bases removed from V and 4 bases from J, the gap between germline ends came to 12 bases. Germline CDR1 is SEHNR and CDR2 is FQNEAQ (reference sequence). The CDR3 nucleotides read TGTGCCAGCAGCACTCCCCCAGGATACGAGCAGTACTTC. This translates into CASSTPPGYEQYF.

This clonotype occurred many times. The chain couples TRBV7-9 to TRBJ2-1, with D perhaps TRBD1 (6 bases). In germline, CDR1 is SEHNR, CDR2 FQNEAQ (reference sequence). The CDR3 totals 15 residues. Trimming stripped 7 bases from V and 0 bases from J, with 13 bases between. The CDR3 is CASTLPGHSYNEQFF. For the CDR3, the DNA is TGTGCCAGCACTCTCCCGGGACACTCCTACAATGAGCAGTTCTTC.

Many counts were recorded for this clonotype. CDR3: CASSQQGLGNQPQHF. CDR3 in DNA: TGCGCCAGCAGTCAACAGGGGCTGGGGAATCAGCCCCAGCATTTT. The chain has TRBV23-1 and TRBJ1-5; possibly TRBD1 for D (6 bases). TRBV23-1 is an open reading frame, and its role is uncertain. This CDR3 comprises 15 residues. Trimming pared 2 bases from V and 4 bases from J, leaving 12 bases between.

This clonotype appeared a few times. The chain couples TRBV28 to TRBJ2-5, with D tentatively TRBD1 or TRBD2 (5 bases each). The V gene's germline CDR1 is MDHEN and CDR2 SYDVKM. This CDR3 is 14 amino acids long. Between the trimmed V and J ends, which lost 3 bases and 0 bases, there was a span of 8 bases. CDR3 nucleotide sequence: TGTGCCAGCAGTTTCCAGGGACACCAAGAGACCCAGTACTTC. As protein: CASSFQGHQETQYF.

Points on this clonotype: The CDR3 carries no conserved terminal phenylalanine or tryptophan, so it likely arises from a read error. The V call is TRBV9, the J call TRBJ2-7, with 9 bases aligning to TRBD2. V was clipped by 3 bases and J by 6 bases; unmatched bases: 4. CDR1 SGDLS and CDR2 YYNGEE come from the germline V gene. This CDR3 has 13 residues. In nucleotides, the CDR3 is TGTGCCAGCAGCGCTAGCGGGAAACGCGAGCAGTACTTA. Translating it yields CASSASGKREQYL.

With regard to this clonotype: The junction shows a germline mismatch at one end, possibly a read error. The gene calls are TRBV19 and TRBJ2-3; 9 bases map to TRBD2. Germline lookup yields CDR1 LNHDA and CDR2 SQIVND (reference sequence). The CDR3 consists of 17 residues. In nucleotides, the CDR3 is TGTGCCAGTGGTATCCCCCGCGCTAGCGGGAAGGCAGATACGCAGTATTTT. This encodes CASGIPRASGKADTQYF. Full variable domain (missing parts from reference TRBV19 and TRBJ2-3): DGGITQSPKYLFRKEGQNVTLSCEQNLNHDAMYWYRQDPGQGLRLIYYSQIVNDFQKGDIAEGYSVSREKKESFPLTVTSAQKNPTAFYLCASGIPRASGKADTQYFGPGTRLTVL.

The chain uses TRBV11-2 and TRBJ1-3; TRBD1 might be the D (6 bases). This CDR3 contains 15 residues. V was cut by 5 bases and J by 2 bases, with 13 bases left in between. CDR1 and CDR2 from the germline V gene are SGHAT and FQNNGV. CDR3 region: CASSDTGRAGNTIYF. CDR3 DNA: TGTGCCAGCAGCGATACAGGGAGGGCTGGAAACACCATATATTTT.